The clone carrying this T cell receptor (beta chain) was picked up many times. What it binds is unknown. This specimen belongs to a study of metastatic and nonmetastatic thyroid tumors. The wider study: Malignant and benign thyroid patients had repertoires compared in peripheral blood and tumor or nodule tissue.

TCRdb re-called the PCR reads through MiXCR. The repertoire holds roughly 30,000 clones, 15% to 20% seen once, with around 5% in the top ten. Not a single patient had been given any form of treatment at any point before undergoing thyroid surgery. The germline V gene encodes CDR1 DFQATT and CDR2 SNEGSKA (reference sequence). The CDR3 is 14 amino acids. V lost 0 bases, J lost 8 bases, and 14 bases lay in between. Points from the study as a whole: According to reports, the diversity of TCR beta was significantly higher in malignant thyroid tumors than in benign nodules, and this held in both blood and tumor samples.

This sequence originates from a female donor with papillary thyroid cancer or a benign thyroid nodule (not recorded which). Some clones in this sample may be carry-over from other donors' samples. The chain carries TRBV20-1 and TRBJ2-1, with D possibly being TRBD1 or TRBD2 (6 bases each). Sequencing used blood. The CDR3 protein is CSARDGAGGDEQFF. CDR3 DNA sequence: TGCAGTGCTAGAGATGGGGCCGGGGGCGATGAGCAGTTCTTC.